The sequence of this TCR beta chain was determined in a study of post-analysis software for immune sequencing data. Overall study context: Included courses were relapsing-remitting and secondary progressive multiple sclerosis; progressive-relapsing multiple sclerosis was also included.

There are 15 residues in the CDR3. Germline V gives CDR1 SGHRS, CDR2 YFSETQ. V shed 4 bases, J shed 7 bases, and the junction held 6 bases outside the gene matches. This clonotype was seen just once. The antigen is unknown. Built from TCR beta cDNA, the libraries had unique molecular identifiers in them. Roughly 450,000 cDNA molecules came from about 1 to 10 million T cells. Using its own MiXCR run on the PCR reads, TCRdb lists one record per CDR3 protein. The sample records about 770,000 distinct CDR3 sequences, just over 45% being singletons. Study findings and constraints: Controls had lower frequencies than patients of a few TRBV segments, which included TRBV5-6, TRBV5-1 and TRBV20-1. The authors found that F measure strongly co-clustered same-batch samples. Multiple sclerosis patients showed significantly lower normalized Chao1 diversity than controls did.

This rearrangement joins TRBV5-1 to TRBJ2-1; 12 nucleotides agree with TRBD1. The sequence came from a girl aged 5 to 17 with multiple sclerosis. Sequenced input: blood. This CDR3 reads CASSLMGQGANEQFF. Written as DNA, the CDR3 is TGCGCCAGCAGCCTGATGGGACAGGGGGCAAATGAGCAGTTCTTC.